The clone carrying this T cell receptor beta chain occurred once. In assigning cohorts, the study relied on participant-reported clinical history. The protocol was immunoSEQ multiplex PCR, while the TCRdb copy is restricted to in-frame clones and leaves out a portion. The repertoire holds some 410,000 clones, with 88% as singletons. V lost 4 bases to trimming and J lost 6 bases, with 18 bases between them. From germline, CDR1 is SGDLS and CDR2 YYNGEE. The CDR3 runs 15 residues. The data derive from a study of blood T cell repertoires in COVID-19. Sequencing used PBMCs or T cells enriched from blood (not recorded which). The chain uses TRBV9 and TRBJ2-3; D is possibly TRBD2 (5 bases). The receptor was derived from a woman under 40 with acute COVID-19. CDR3 in amino acids: CASSPRAVGWDTQYF. The CDR3 DNA reads as TGTGCCAGCAGCCCCAGAGCGGTTGGGTGGGATACGCAGTATTTT. Full variable domain (missing parts from reference TRBV9 and TRBJ2-3): DSGVTQTPKHLITATGQRVTLRCSPRSGDLSVYWYQQSLDQGLQFLIQYYNGEERAKGNILERFSAQQFPDLHSELNLSSLELGDSALYFCASSPRAVGWDTQYFGPGTRLTVL.